Following are 25 T cell receptor beta chains from one sample sequenced in a study of cytomegalovirus exposure and HLA in healthy donors. PCR primers comprised 60 Vbeta and 13 Jbeta primers. The method was immunoSEQ multiplex PCR; TCRdb's version includes in-frame clones alone and lacks a portion of them. The sample has 120,000 to 150,000 clones, roughly four fifths seen once. The sample was PBMCs. The receptors here all came from a man aged 40-55 years in good health and CMV-seropositive.

A few counts support this clone. The gene calls are TRBV6-5 and TRBJ2-5; a possible D gene is TRBD2 (5 bases). There are 16 residues in the CDR3. Trimming shortened V by 4 bases and J by 1 base, and 16 bases separated the two germline ends. Germline V gene data show CDR1 as MNHEY and CDR2 as SVGAGI. In DNA, the CDR3 is TGTGCCAGCAGTTCCCAGGCTTTGAGCGGCCAAGAGACCCAGTACTTC. Translated: CASSSQALSGQETQYF.

V and J are TRBV7-9 and TRBJ2-7; 8 bases are shared with TRBD2. The length of the CDR3 is 17 residues. The V gene end was trimmed by 4 bases and the J gene end by 3 bases; junction bases not matched to a gene: 14. Looked up from germline, CDR1 is SEHNR and CDR2 is FQNEAQ (reference sequence). Here the CDR3 reads CASSSTPLGLAGYEQYF. CDR3 nucleotide sequence: TGTGCCAGCAGCTCGACACCCCTAGGACTAGCAGGCTACGAGCAGTACTTC.

The chain couples TRBV14 to TRBJ2-7, with D perhaps TRBD2 (5 bases). V lost 8 bases and J 3 bases, leaving 14 bases between the germline ends. There are 13 residues in the CDR3. Looked up from germline, CDR1 is SGHDN and CDR2 is FVKESK. CDR3 amino acids: CASGIAGGYEQYF. The CDR3 DNA reads TGTGCCAGCGGGATCGCCGGAGGCTACGAGCAGTACTTC.

This clone has a handful of counts. The CDR3 sequence: CASSQGTGNTQYF. The CDR3 bases are TGCGCCAGCAGCCAAGGGACTGGTAATACGCAGTATTTT. The chain has TRBV4-1 and TRBJ2-3; D perhaps matches TRBD2 (5 bases). The CDR3 length is 13 residues. V shed 1 base and J shed 7 bases, with 9 bases lying between them. Germline V lookup: CDR1 MGHRA, CDR2 YSYEKL.

The rearrangement links TRBV6-5 to TRBJ1-5; tentatively, D is TRBD1 (6 bases). Trimming cost V 6 bases and J 0 bases, with 12 bases left between them. Germline values: CDR1 MNHEY, CDR2 SVGAGI. The CDR3 is 15 amino acids. CDR3 region: CASSSTGNSNQPQHF. The CDR3 bases are TGTGCCAGCAGCTCAACAGGGAATAGCAATCAGCCCCAGCATTTT.

In its sample, this clone was seen once. The V and J genes are TRBV7-2 and TRBJ1-5; D is ambiguous. The CDR3 runs to 12 residues. Per the germline V gene, CDR1 is SGHTA and CDR2 is FQGNSA. The V and J ends lost 5 bases and 0 bases respectively, with 2 bases between them. The CDR3 DNA is TGTGCCAGCAGCCTTAGCAATCAGCCCCAGCATTTT. Residues: CASSLSNQPQHF.

V usage is TRBV7-9 and J usage is TRBJ2-7; perhaps TRBD2 as D (5 bases). The CDR3 runs 14 residues. The germline gives CDR1 SEHNR, CDR2 FQNEAQ (reference sequence). Trimming pared 5 bases from V and 2 bases from J, leaving 13 bases between. CDR3 bases: TGTGCCAGCAGCACCGAGCGGAGGCCCTACGAGCAGTACTTC. This encodes CASSTERRPYEQYF.

This rearrangement joins TRBV5-4 to TRBJ2-7; 11 nucleotides agree with TRBD2. The CDR3 runs to 15 residues. V trimming: 3 bases; J trimming: 2 bases; junction bases outside the gene matches: 4. Germline assignment: CDR1 SGHNT and CDR2 YYREEE (reference sequence). CDR3 coding DNA: TGTGCCAGCAGCTGGGGACTAGCGGAAACCTACGAGCAGTACTTC. Amino acids: CASSWGLAETYEQYF.

The rearrangement links TRBV6-1 to TRBJ2-5; the D gene is possibly TRBD1 (6 bases). CDR3 length: 13 residues. Trimming left V 8 bases short and J 5 bases short, with 15 bases between. Germline V gene data show CDR1 as MNHNS and CDR2 as SASEGT. The CDR3: CASDRSLEETQYF. The CDR3 coding sequence is TGTGCCAGCGACAGGAGCCTAGAGGAGACCCAGTACTTC.

The chain has TRBV28 and TRBJ2-5; 9 bases fit TRBD1. The germline V gene has CDR1 MDHEN and CDR2 SYDVKM. The CDR3 has 14 amino acids. V dropped 4 bases and J dropped 5; count of bases not matched to a gene: 5. The CDR3 bases are TGTGCCAGCAGTTCACAGGGGGCGGTGGAGACCCAGTACTTC. Translating it yields CASSSQGAVETQYF.

This sequence joins TRBV29-1 and TRBJ1-5; tentatively, D is TRBD1 (5 bases). V was shortened by 3 bases and J by 6 bases, with 12 bases between the two germline ends. The V gene's germline CDR1 is SQVTM and CDR2 ANQGSEA. The length of the CDR3 is 13 residues. Here the CDR3 reads CSVDLGRGQPQHF. The CDR3 nucleotides are TGCAGCGTTGATCTGGGAAGGGGTCAGCCCCAGCATTTT.

V is TRBV28 and J is TRBJ1-2; 7 bases line up with TRBD1. The CDR3 has 13 residues. The germline gives CDR1 MDHEN, CDR2 SYDVKM. With 7 bases clipped from V and 7 bases from J, the junction kept 9 bases outside the gene matches. The CDR3 coding sequence is TGTGCCAGCACAGGAGGACAGGTATTTGGCTACACCTTC. Its protein product is CASTGGQVFGYTF.

The V gene is TRBV6-6, the J gene TRBJ1-2; 7 bases match TRBD1. The germline CDR1 and CDR2 sequences are MNHNY and SVGAGI (reference sequence). This CDR3 region has 15 residues. After removal of 7 bases from V and 4 bases from J, the junction contained 12 bases not matched to a gene. CDR3 amino acids: CASNDESGGSYGYTF. CDR3 sequence (DNA): TGTGCCAGCAACGACGAATCAGGGGGAAGCTATGGCTACACCTTC.

The rearrangement links TRBV11-2 to TRBJ2-2, with 7 bases aligning to TRBD2. CDR3 size: 17 residues. V was pared by 1 base and J by 2 bases, with 7 bases of the junction left unmatched. CDR1 and CDR2 (germline): SGHAT, FQNNGV. CDR3: CASSLGDGRTNTGELFF. The CDR3 DNA reads as TGTGCCAGCAGCTTAGGTGACGGGAGGACAAACACCGGGGAGCTGTTTTTT.

This chain links TRBV6-5 with TRBJ2-7; TRBD1 matches 9 bases. The CDR3 runs 16 residues. V gave up 2 bases and J gave up 1 base; unmatched junction bases: 6. Looked up from germline, CDR1 is MNHEY and CDR2 is SVGAGI. Here the CDR3 DNA reads TGTGCCAGCAGTTACGCTTGGACAGGGGATTCCTACGAGCAGTACTTC. Translating gives CASSYAWTGDSYEQYF.

J is TRBJ2-1 and V is TRBV11-2; D may be TRBD1 (6 bases). The germline V gene encodes CDR1 SGHAT and CDR2 FQNNGV. The CDR3 is 15 residues long. V was cut by 6 bases and J by 7 bases, with 19 bases left in between. CDR3 nucleotide sequence: TGTGCCAGCAGTTTTAGATGGGGACACGGGAATGAGCAGTTCTTC. It specifies CASSFRWGHGNEQFF.

This rearrangement joins TRBV18 to TRBJ1-6; 7 positions agree with TRBD1. From germline, CDR1 is KGHSH and CDR2 LQKENI. The CDR3 loop spans 14 amino acids. V lost 4 bases, J lost 7 bases, and 4 bases stayed unmatched. CDR3 bases: TGTGCCAGCTCACTTGGACAGGAAAATTCACCCCTCCACTTT. Its translation is CASSLGQENSPLHF.

The rearrangement links TRBV27 to TRBJ2-7; the D gene is possibly TRBD2 (5 bases). Germline V gene data show CDR1 as MNHEY and CDR2 as SMNVEV (reference sequence). Trimming took 7 bases from V and 0 from J, leaving 13 bases between them. This CDR3 spans 14 amino acids. The CDR3 region is CASNIAGSSYEQYF. As DNA, the CDR3 is TGTGCCAGCAATATTGCGGGTAGCTCCTACGAGCAGTACTTC.

The chain has TRBV6-5 and TRBJ1-2, with D unclear. The V gene lost 6 bases and the J gene lost 6 bases, with 11 bases spanning the gap. The germline CDR1 and CDR2 sequences are MNHEY and SVGAGI. The CDR3 extends over 12 amino acids. For the CDR3, the DNA is TGTGCCAGCAGGCGAGCATCTGATGGCTACACCTTC. Its protein is CASRRASDGYTF.

This clone was found a few times. This sequence joins TRBV7-6 and TRBJ2-1; 10 bases line up with TRBD2. This CDR3 spans 15 amino acids. Germline CDR1 SGHVS, CDR2 FNYEAQ. Unmatched junction bases numbered 13, after V lost 5 bases and J lost 12 bases. Here the CDR3 reads CASSPRGLASGGQFF. The CDR3 DNA follows: TGTGCCAGCAGCCCCAGGGGACTAGCGTCAGGGGGGCAGTTCTTC.

The chain joins TRBV11-2 to TRBJ2-7, with 7 bases aligning to TRBD1. The CDR3 loop spans 15 amino acids. Germline CDR1 reads SGHAT; CDR2 reads FQNNGV. J lost 0 bases, V lost 6 bases, and 8 bases had no gene match. CDR3 protein: CASSHRQGPSYEQYF. CDR3 in DNA: TGTGCCAGCAGTCATAGACAGGGCCCCTCCTACGAGCAGTACTTC.

On this clone itself: Germline is not matched at one junction end, which may reflect a read error. The rearrangement uses TRBV7-9 and TRBJ1-1; no definite D call. The germline gives CDR1 SEHNR, CDR2 FQNEAQ (reference sequence). The CDR3 runs 12 residues. The CDR3, as DNA: TGTTCCAGCAGCCGAGAAGACACTGAAGCTTTCTTT. Protein: CSSSREDTEAFF.

This chain connects TRBV5-8 to TRBJ1-4, with D perhaps TRBD1 (6 bases). The CDR3 totals 15 residues. The germline V gene encodes CDR1 SGHTS and CDR2 YDEGEE. V was cut by 0 bases and J by 4 bases, with 10 bases left in between. Written as DNA, the CDR3 is TGTGCCAGCAGCTTGGGAGGACAGCTTAATGAAAAACTGTTTTTT. This encodes CASSLGGQLNEKLFF.

The chain has TRBV5-6 and TRBJ2-2, with 11 bases lining up with TRBD2. Germline V CDR1 and CDR2: SGHDT, YYEEEE. Trimming removed 0 bases from V and 1 base from J; junction bases left unmatched: 2. The CDR3 consists of 17 residues. CDR3 sequence reads: CASSLVGLAGNTGELFF. CDR3 coding DNA: TGTGCCAGCAGCTTGGTCGGACTAGCGGGGAACACCGGGGAGCTGTTTTTT. Together with reference TRBV5-6 and TRBJ2-2, the CDR3 gives the full variable domain: DAGVTQSPTHLIKTRGQQVTLRCSPKSGHDTVSWYQQALGQGPQFIFQYYEEEERQRGNFPDRFSGHQFPNYSSELNVNALLLGDSALYLCASSLVGLAGNTGELFFGEGSRLTVL.

This chain uses TRBV18 with TRBJ2-5; TRBD1 matches at 7 bases. Trimming removed 4 bases from V and 2 bases from J; junction bases left unmatched: 19. The CDR3 loop spans 19 amino acids. Germline values: CDR1 KGHSH, CDR2 LQKENI. The DNA for the CDR3 is TGTGCCAGCTCACAGATTCTTCGTTTACCGGGACAGCATCAAGAGACCCAGTACTTC. This sequence encodes CASSQILRLPGQHQETQYF.